This section outlines one TCR beta chain sequence together with its context. It has no known antigen specificity. There are no base qualities to consult, and no much larger clone falls within one base. TCR beta CDR3 regions were amplified from genomic DNA by bias-controlled multiplex PCR with the immunoSEQ v3 hsTCRB kit. An Illumina NextSeq 500 was used to sequence the TCR libraries, reaching around 2 million read pairs at survey level or about 4.5-6 million at deep level. The authors processed their data as follows. Clonality was reported by immunoSEQ Analyzer software, which also assigned V, D and J genes and filtered out non-productive sequences. Repertoires were compared by productive Simpson clonality and by the Morisita overlap index of productive TRB rearrangements between infused TIL and blood. Absolute clonotype counts in blood were estimated as lymphocyte count times CD3+ fraction times the clone's productive frequency. The clones in this table, taken by TCRdb from immuneACCESS, are in-frame only. Not every clone is retained; where verified, under half of the shortfall comes from an unresolved V gene, and the cause of the rest is unknown. V, J and clone size are those of that table, while D and trimming were read from the DNA. Recorded for this sample are around 59,000 clones; approximately 69% of them occurred a single time. Of the sample, 6% to 8.5% falls within the top ten clones.

The CDR3, from cysteine to phenylalanine, totals 15 residues. Kept here is only the CDR3 DNA, which spans 45 bases and is read in frame from base 1. The germline ends are 18 bases apart after V is trimmed by 4 bases and J by 6 bases. The germline V gene (reference sequence) provides CDR1 LNHDA and CDR2 SQIVND. The time point tag for this specimen amounts to: pre-treatment sample, taken before nivolumab and TIL therapy. Adults with stage 4 NSCLC were enrolled in a dual-center phase I trial from late 2017 to early 2020. Samples were obtained from a single-arm, open-label phase I trial in which tumor-infiltrating lymphocyte therapy with nivolumab was evaluated in advanced non-small cell lung cancer. Mononuclear cells from blood collected in EDTA tubes were isolated on a Ficoll gradient and snap-frozen as pellets, and DNA was then extracted using a Qiagen mini-prep kit. The data belong to a study of TIL therapy for anti-PD-1-resistant metastatic lung cancer (dated by TCRdb to 2020 to 2022). Context from the whole study: Before any PD-1/PD-L1 blockade was given, tumors were harvested, nivolumab was then administered, and patients who progressed went on to receive lymphodepletion, an infusion of expanded TIL, and IL-2. Enrolled patients had a median age of around 50 years (range about 38-75) and a median tumor PD-L1 proportion score of over 5.5%. A median non-synonymous tumor mutation burden of under 1.9 mutations per megabase was determined across the cohort by whole-exome sequencing. T cell receptor beta sequencing of tumor and peripheral blood served to follow clonotypes across the tumor, the expanded TIL product, and serial blood samples. The cohort was predominantly lung adenocarcinoma, with a few EGFR-mutant and two ALK-rearranged tumors, and half of patients were current or former smokers. Study-level results and caveats: The baseline peripheral repertoire was partially replaced by infused TIL clonotypes, which then decayed over months, and no apparent association between persistence and response was found. Generalizability was limited because the cohort was highly selected, with more treatment-naive, never-smoker and oncogene-addicted patients included than is typical. The study protocol defined all tumor marker inferences as exploratory.

The chain is made from TRBV19 and TRBJ1-1; TRBD1 is possibly the D segment (5 matching bases). The TCR sequence derives from a person aged 25-85 years with non-small cell lung cancer. This material consisted of blood, taken at baseline. This receptor carries the CDR3 CASSKRWQGRSEAFF. The nucleotides are TGTGCCAGTAGTAAAAGATGGCAGGGCAGATCTGAAGCTTTCTTT.